This paragraph reports one TCR beta chain. Antigen: not known. This sample was included in a study of cytomegalovirus exposure and HLA in healthy donors. Study findings and constraints: HLA-A and HLA-B allele assignments for most subjects were reportedly predicted accurately using TCR beta sequences. Testing in vitro showed a few CMV-associated chains specific for CMV antigens. The availability of immune exposure information extended only to CMV serostatus. Many donors carried some public TCRs, although rarity characterized most TCR sequences.

Primers for the PCR totalled 60 Vbeta and 13 Jbeta. Clones were read by immunoSEQ multiplex PCR, and TCRdb kept only the in-frame ones, dropping some. The sample has about 120,000 clones; 75% to 90% are singletons. V lost 4 bases and J 5 bases, leaving 6 bases between the germline ends. This CDR3 is 12 amino acids long. The germline gives CDR1 PRHDT, CDR2 FYEKMQ (reference sequence). Sequencing input: PBMCs. This TCR derives from a man aged 35 to 55 in good health and CMV-seronegative. The chain has TRBV13 and TRBJ1-5, with D unresolved. The CDR3 reads CASSYRDQPQHF. As DNA, the CDR3 is TGTGCCAGCAGCTACCGGGATCAGCCCCAGCATTTT.